The clone carrying this TCR beta chain was observed a single time. At one boundary the junction diverges from the germline segment, which might be a read error. This sample stems from a study of blood T cell repertoires in COVID-19. Germline V CDR1 and CDR2: SGHRS, YFSETQ. There are 15 residues in the CDR3. Profiling relied on immunoSEQ multiplex PCR, and the TCRdb table lists in-frame clones only, not all of them. The sample shows approximately 390,000 clones, around 87% of them seen only once. This chain uses TRBV5-1 with TRBJ1-2, with 9 nucleotides matching TRBD1. This TCR derives from a woman aged 60-75 years with COVID-19, enrolled during active disease. Sequencing was done on a sample of peripheral blood. CDR3 protein: CASSRTGGASHPPNF. CDR3 nucleotides: TGCGCCAGCAGCCGAACAGGGGGCGCAAGTCATCCCCCAAACTTC.